This T cell receptor beta chain originates from a study of CD8+CD57+ T cells in acquired aplastic anemia. Genomic DNA templated the TCR beta VDJ and CDR3 profiling. Each CDR3 protein is one row after TCRdb ran MiXCR on the reads. The table lists some 180,000 distinct CDR3 sequences, about 47% of them singletons. The table lists this clonotype with a few counts. This clonotype was sampled from a human donor in good health. Sequenced material: sorted CD4+, CD8+, or CD8+CD57+ T cells (not recorded which) from PBMCs.

In nucleotides, the CDR3 is TGCAGCGTTGTCGCAGGGGTCACTGAAGCTTTCTTT. Its protein product is CSVVAGVTEAFF. The chain carries TRBV29-1 and TRBJ1-1, with D possibly matching TRBD1 (6 bases). Germline V gives CDR1 SQVTM, CDR2 ANQGSEA. Trimming stripped 4 bases from V and 4 bases from J, with 10 bases between. The CDR3 extends over 12 amino acids.